The 29 T cell receptor beta chains below were found in one sample sequenced in a study of response to subunit inactivated influenza vaccine. TCRdb itself ran the RT-PCR reads through MiXCR, one entry per CDR3 protein. The repertoire holds hundreds of thousands of distinct CDR3 sequences, with 14% as singletons. Sequenced here: PBMCs from blood, sampled around 15 days before vaccination. The receptors were gathered from a man aged 50-59 years who received an inactivated influenza vaccine.

This clonotype was seen only a few times. CDR3 protein: CASSPVASGRAQYF. The CDR3 nucleotides are TGTGCCAGCAGTCCGGTGGCTAGCGGGAGGGCGCAGTACTTC. The chain has TRBV27 and TRBJ2-7, with 12 bases that match TRBD2. Germline assignment: CDR1 MNHEY and CDR2 SMNVEV (reference sequence). The CDR3 has 14 residues. V trimming: 5 bases; J trimming: 9 bases; junction bases outside the gene matches: 8.

The chain is built from TRBV4-3 and TRBJ2-4, with 11 bases identical to TRBD2. The CDR3 extends over 17 amino acids. V shed 0 bases, J shed 7 bases, and the junction held 8 bases outside the gene matches. In germline, CDR1 is LGHNA, CDR2 YSLEER. In DNA form, the CDR3 reads TGCGCCAGCAGCCAAGATCGTACTAGCGGGAGTAGGAACATTCAGTACTTC. Amino acids: CASSQDRTSGSRNIQYF.

This clonotype was found a few times. V gene TRBV5-6 combines with J gene TRBJ2-1; D perhaps matches TRBD2 (7 bases). The germline CDR1 and CDR2 sequences are SGHDT and YYEEEE. This CDR3 has 18 residues. V was pared by 4 bases and J by 0 bases, with 20 bases between. CDR3 sequence reads: CASSGGVGGAISYNEQFF. The CDR3 bases are TGTGCCAGCAGCGGTGGGGTGGGGGGGGCGATCTCCTACAATGAGCAGTTCTTC.

This clonotype was observed many times. The chain is built from TRBV28 and TRBJ1-5, with 8 bases aligning to TRBD1. V trimming: 4 bases; J trimming: 4 bases; junction bases outside the gene matches: 6. The CDR3 has 15 residues. Germline CDR1 is MDHEN and CDR2 is SYDVKM. The CDR3: CASSSGQVNNQPQHF. The CDR3 DNA follows: TGTGCCAGCAGTTCGGGACAGGTGAATAATCAGCCCCAGCATTTT.

In DNA form, the CDR3 reads TGCAGCGTTGTACCGACTGGGACTGGCTCCTACGAGCAGTACTTC. It specifies CSVVPTGTGSYEQYF. The genes are TRBV29-1 and TRBJ2-7; D might be TRBD2 (6 bases). Germline values: CDR1 SQVTM, CDR2 ANQGSEA. This CDR3 has 15 residues. Trimming removed 4 bases at V and 0 bases at J, with 16 bases between.

This clonotype was counted between two and nine times. The V call is TRBV27, the J call TRBJ2-7, with TRBD1 identical over 10 bases. After removal of 6 bases from V and 3 bases from J, the junction contained 5 bases not matched to a gene. Germline V gene data show CDR1 as MNHEY and CDR2 as SMNVEV (reference sequence). This CDR3 contains 14 residues. The DNA of the CDR3 is TGTGCCAGCAGAAACCGGGACAGGGGCTACGAGCAGTACTTC. Its translation is CASRNRDRGYEQYF.

This chain connects TRBV6-1 to TRBJ2-3; 11 bases match TRBD2. The CDR3 is 15 residues long. Germline V gives CDR1 MNHNS, CDR2 SASEGT. With 6 bases clipped from V and 3 bases from J, the junction kept 5 bases outside the gene matches. DNA for the CDR3: TGTGCCAGCAGGGGGACTAGCGGCTTTACAGATACGCAGTATTTT. Its translation is CASRGTSGFTDTQYF.

Regarding this clonotype: A single base separates this from a much larger clone, so it may be a read error. The chain combines TRBV5-1 with TRBJ2-1; 9 bases align to TRBD2. The CDR3 length is 15 residues. Germline V gene lookup returns CDR1 SGHRS and CDR2 YFSETQ. V trimming: 3 bases; J trimming: 11 bases; junction bases outside the gene matches: 12. The CDR3 DNA sequence: TGCGCCAGCAGCTGGACGCCGGGACTAGCTTCTAAGCAGTTCTTC. Its protein product is CASSWTPGLASKQFF. The entire variable domain, with the rest obtained from reference TRBV5-1 and TRBJ2-1, is as follows: KAGVTQTPRYLIKTRGQQVTLSCSPISGHRSVSWYQQTPGQGLQFLFEYFSETQRNKGNFPGRFSGRQFSNSRSEMNVSTLELGDSALYLCASSWTPGLASKQFFGPGTRLTVL.

This clonotype was seen more than once but under ten times. The CDR3 DNA is TGTGCCAGCAGCCAGGACCCGCGGGGAGGCTACACCTTC. Translation gives CASSQDPRGGYTF. The chain joins TRBV3-1 to TRBJ1-2; no clear D. V lost 3 bases, J lost 8 bases, and 13 bases lay in between. This CDR3 region has 13 residues. Germline CDR1 LGHDT, CDR2 YNNKEL (reference sequence).

This clonotype was counted only a few times. The chain combines TRBV2 with TRBJ1-1; D ambiguous. CDR1 is SNHLY, CDR2 FYNNEI, per germline. This CDR3 region has 14 residues. The ends were cut back, 4 bases at V and 1 base at J, with 10 bases in the middle. In DNA, the CDR3 is TGTGCCAGCAGTGTAGGGTTCGGGAACACTGAAGCTTTCTTT. Its protein product is CASSVGFGNTEAFF.

The V call is TRBV9, the J call TRBJ2-6; unclear D gene. The length of the CDR3 is 14 residues. Germline V CDR1 and CDR2: SGDLS, YYNGEE. V lost 0 bases to trimming and J lost 4 bases, with 5 bases between them. CDR3 nucleotides: TGTGCCAGCAGCGTAGGGGTAGGGGCCAACGTCCTGACTTTC. Its translation is CASSVGVGANVLTF. The full variable domain, its missing parts supplied by reference TRBV9 and TRBJ2-6, is DSGVTQTPKHLITATGQRVTLRCSPRSGDLSVYWYQQSLDQGLQFLIQYYNGEERAKGNILERFSAQQFPDLHSELNLSSLELGDSALYFCASSVGVGANVLTFGAGSRLTVL.

This clonotype was found a few times. This sequence joins TRBV7-9 and TRBJ2-7; TRBD1 aligns across 9 bases. Germline V lookup: CDR1 SEHNR, CDR2 FQNEAQ (reference sequence). Germline trimming cut 5 bases from V and 5 bases from J; bases unmatched to any gene: 7. This CDR3 has 14 amino acids. The CDR3 bases are TGTGCCAGCAGCCACGGGACAGGGTTGCACGAGCAGTACTTC. Residues: CASSHGTGLHEQYF.

This clonotype was observed a handful of times. The V and J genes are TRBV15 and TRBJ1-5; D remains ambiguous. Germline V lookup: CDR1 LNHNV, CDR2 YYDKDF (reference sequence). V gave up 3 bases and J gave up 1 base, with 16 bases separating them. The CDR3 runs 17 residues. CDR3 loop: CATSRGDRRLSNQPQHF. The CDR3 coding sequence is TGTGCCACCAGCAGGGGCGACCGACGACTGAGCAATCAGCCCCAGCATTTT.

The sample holds a few counts of this clonotype. V is TRBV6-1 and J is TRBJ1-4; 8 bases map to TRBD1. The CDR3 length is 14 residues. V dropped 4 bases and J dropped 8; count of bases not matched to a gene: 6. Germline V lookup: CDR1 MNHNS, CDR2 SASEGT. DNA of the CDR3: TGTGCCAGCAGTGGACAGGGGCAGCGGGAAAAACTGTTTTTT. Translation: CASSGQGQREKLFF.

There are a few counts of this clonotype. V is TRBV29-1 and J is TRBJ1-1; D is unclear. Per germline, CDR1 SQVTM and CDR2 ANQGSEA. The V end was cut by 7 bases, the J end by 5 bases, with 11 bases between. The CDR3 totals 11 residues. The CDR3 nucleotides read TGCAGCGCCGTCTCGGGTACTGAAGCTTTCTTT. This codes for CSAVSGTEAFF.

This clonotype was recorded many times. The chain links TRBV7-3 to TRBJ2-1, with D perhaps being TRBD1 or TRBD2 (6 bases each). V dropped 2 bases and J dropped 5 bases, with 13 bases sitting between them. The CDR3 totals 15 residues. Germline CDR1 is SGHTA and CDR2 is FQGTGA. CDR3 protein: CASSLGGTTNNEQFF. In DNA form, the CDR3 reads TGTGCCAGCAGCTTAGGCGGGACAACAAACAATGAGCAGTTCTTC.

This clonotype was observed a few times. The chain uses TRBV5-1 and TRBJ2-1, with 12 bases matching TRBD1. Germline loops: CDR1 SGHRS, CDR2 YFSETQ. The CDR3 consists of 15 residues. The V segment lost 3 bases and the J segment 7 bases; nucleotides outside the gene matches: 5. CDR3 in amino acids: CASSSGQGARNEQFF. The CDR3 region has the DNA TGCGCCAGCAGCTCGGGACAGGGGGCGCGGAATGAGCAGTTCTTC.

This clonotype was seen more than once but under ten times. The chain recombines TRBV4-1 with TRBJ1-2; TRBD1 agrees at 8 bases. This CDR3 comprises 16 residues. V was clipped by 4 bases and J by 0 bases; unmatched bases: 7. Germline CDR1 MGHRA, CDR2 YSYEKL. The CDR3 nucleotides read TGCGCCAGCAGCCCCCGACAGGGGCCTTCTAACTATGGCTACACCTTC. As protein: CASSPRQGPSNYGYTF.

The chain employs TRBV19 and TRBJ2-4; unclear D gene. V was trimmed by 3 bases and J by 0 bases, leaving 12 bases between them. Per germline, CDR1 LNHDA and CDR2 SQIVND (reference sequence). The CDR3 spans 16 residues. CDR3 sequence (DNA): TGTGCCAGTAGTATTGGGCGGATACTAGCCAAAAACATTCAGTACTTC. Amino acid sequence: CASSIGRILAKNIQYF.

Note on this clonotype: At one of its ends the junction is not consistent with the germline gene, which may arise from a read error. CDR3 residues: CASSRRGQSTDMQYF. CDR3 sequence (DNA): TGTGCCAGCAGCCGCCGGGGACAGAGCACAGATATGCAGTATTTT. V usage is TRBV27 and J usage is TRBJ2-3; 7 bases line up with TRBD1. The CDR3 loop spans 15 amino acids. Germline V gene sequence: CDR1 MNHEY, CDR2 SMNVEV (reference sequence).

This clonotype showed up just a few times. The chain joins TRBV28 to TRBJ2-7, with 11 positions matching TRBD1. The CDR3 loop spans 16 amino acids. Germline V lookup: CDR1 MDHEN, CDR2 SYDVKM. Germline trimming cut 4 bases from V and 7 bases from J; bases unmatched to any gene: 12. The CDR3 loop reads CASSSFGDRGFQEQYF. The CDR3, as DNA: TGTGCCAGCAGTTCATTCGGGGACAGGGGGTTTCAGGAGCAGTACTTC.

This clonotype was observed a handful of times. This chain connects TRBV6-1 to TRBJ1-1; the match to TRBD1 covers 7 bases. V lost 5 bases, J lost 7 bases, and 7 bases stayed unmatched. This CDR3 has 13 amino acids. CDR1 and CDR2 from the germline V gene are MNHNS and SASEGT. The CDR3 is CASSQTGMGEAFF. In nucleotides, the CDR3 is TGTGCCAGCAGTCAGACAGGGATGGGTGAAGCTTTCTTT.

This clonotype occurred a few times. The rearrangement joins TRBV5-1 to TRBJ2-1; D is ambiguous. With 0 bases removed from V and 2 bases from J, the gap between germline ends came to 12 bases. CDR3 length equals 16 residues. Germline-derived CDR1 and CDR2 are SGHRS and YFSETQ. Here the CDR3 DNA reads TGCGCCAGCAGCTTGGTATTAGGGAAAACCTACAATGAGCAGTTCTTC. Translated, it gives CASSLVLGKTYNEQFF.

This clonotype was picked up a small number of times. The CDR3, as DNA: TGTGCCAGCAGCCCTTGGACAGGGGCCTACAATGAGCAGTTCTTC. Amino acids: CASSPWTGAYNEQFF. The V call is TRBV5-4, the J call TRBJ2-1, with TRBD1 matching over 9 bases. The CDR3 length is 15 residues. The V gene's germline CDR1 is SGHNT and CDR2 YYREEE (reference sequence). With 4 bases clipped from V and 2 bases from J, the junction kept 4 bases outside the gene matches.

This clonotype showed up just a few times. The chain is built from TRBV7-2 and TRBJ2-7; perhaps D is TRBD1 or TRBD2 (5 bases each). Trimming pared 1 base from V and 3 bases from J, leaving 7 bases between. CDR1 and CDR2 from the germline V gene are SGHTA and FQGNSA. This CDR3 contains 13 residues. CDR3 bases: TGTGCCAGCAGCTTAGGGGACCGCTACGAGCAGTACTTC. Protein sequence: CASSLGDRYEQYF.

This clonotype was detected only a few times. The chain joins TRBV28 to TRBJ2-7; 7 bases match TRBD1. The germline gives CDR1 MDHEN, CDR2 SYDVKM. J gave up 6 bases and V 2 bases, and 10 bases lay outside the gene matches. CDR3 length equals 15 residues. CDR3 DNA: TGTGCCAGCAGTTTACCCCACAGGGGTGCCCTCGAGCAGTACTTC. This translates into CASSLPHRGALEQYF. Combining the CDR3 with reference TRBV28 and TRBJ2-7 gives the whole variable domain DVKVTQSSRYLVKRTGEKVFLECVQDMDHENMFWYRQDPGLGLRLIYFSYDVKMKEKGDIPEGYSVSREKKERFSLILESASTNQTSMYLCASSLPHRGALEQYFGPGTRLTVT.

This chain connects TRBV2 to TRBJ2-5; 10 bases agree with TRBD2. Germline CDR1 is SNHLY and CDR2 is FYNNEI. V lost 11 bases and J lost 1; bases outside the gene matches: 16. This CDR3 is 17 amino acids long. The CDR3 here is CALCLGSQREGQETQYF. CDR3 in DNA: TGTGCCCTCTGTTTAGGTTCCCAGCGGGAGGGCCAAGAGACCCAGTACTTC.

This clonotype has a handful of counts. V is TRBV15 and J is TRBJ2-1, with D perhaps matching TRBD1 (6 bases). The V end lost 0 bases, the J end lost 7 bases, and 19 bases lay between the germline ends. Germline CDR1 reads LNHNV; CDR2 reads YYDKDF (reference sequence). The CDR3 has 17 residues. The CDR3 loop is CATSRDLNRVMANEQFF. The CDR3 nucleotides read TGTGCCACCAGCAGAGATCTTAACAGGGTTATGGCGAATGAGCAGTTCTTC.

The V and J genes are TRBV20-1 and TRBJ1-5, with 9 bases lining up with TRBD1. This CDR3 comprises 14 residues. In germline, CDR1 is DFQATT, CDR2 SNEGSKA (reference sequence). V trimming: 6 bases; J trimming: 5 bases; junction bases outside the gene matches: 8. The CDR3, as DNA: TGCAGTGCCAACAGGGGGCGAAAGGATCAGCCCCAGCATTTT. Its protein product is CSANRGRKDQPQHF.